This T cell receptor (beta chain) was sequenced for a study of read filtering for tumor transcriptome and immune sequencing. Study context: After DNase treatment, RNA was made into whole-transcriptome libraries. IR-seq gave about 3.5 to 10.27 million TCR reads per sample; RNA-seq gave roughly 75 to 1,300.

Overall study findings and caveats: Single-read clonotypes: roughly 82% of IR-seq clonotypes (about 4% of reads), roughly 73% of RNA-seq clonotypes (nearly 45% of reads). This fraction held mixed bone marrow immune cells after CD138-negative sorting.

This library used around 400 ng RNA and molecular barcoded adaptors spanning alpha/delta and beta/gamma chains. TCRdb fed the reads into MiXCR, producing one record per CDR3 protein. The sample has more than 30,000 distinct CDR3 sequences, 12% to 15% seen once. This clonotype was detected ten times or more. Its antigen is still unknown. The V end lost 2 bases, the J end lost 5 bases, and 12 bases lay between the germline ends. This CDR3 is 14 amino acids long. The sequenced sample was a population of CD138-negative cells sorted from bone marrow. The sequence came from a donor at least 40 years old with multiple myeloma. J is TRBJ1-1 and V is TRBV12-3 or TRBV12-4; a weak D match, TRBD1 (5 bases). The CDR3 reads CASSLRGGDTEAFF. In DNA, the CDR3 is TGTGCCAGCAGTTTACGCGGGGGTGATACTGAAGCTTTCTTT.